The present T cell receptor (beta chain) was sequenced within a study of blood T cell repertoires in COVID-19 (dated by TCRdb to 2018 to 2020). About the full investigation: Samples covering the acute and convalescent phases of COVID-19 were provided by collaborators in the United States, Italy and Spain. The repertoires were released in a freely available public database intended as a resource for research on the immune response to SARS-CoV-2. The prospective study material was composed of cDNA or gDNA derived from T cells, B-cell-depleted T cells, or PBMCs. The sample metadata nearly always contained a de-identified subject ID, COVID-19 status, age in years and sex. The samples were drawn from the first 160 participants of the ongoing ImmuneRACE study and from 1,254 subjects provided by 6 global collaborators. Where available, HLA class I and class II types were taken from metadata supplied by the sample provider and were not determined by assay-based typing. The dataset comprised deeply sampled blood TCRbeta repertoires from subjects exposed to, actively infected with, or recovered from COVID-19.

With regard to this clone: Its recognized antigen is unknown. No base quality information exists; no much larger clone differs at one position.

The immunoSEQ Assay, a bias-controlled multiplex PCR, was used to amplify TCRbeta CDR3 regions from genomic DNA. Per the original workflow: The number of nucleated cells in each sample was estimated by amplification of reference gene primers within the assay. To quantify the absolute abundance of each unique TCRbeta CDR3 rearrangement, sequence reads were collapsed and filtered. Productive Simpson clonality was computed per sample as the square root of Simpson's diversity index over productive rearrangements. TCRdb re-hosts the immuneACCESS table, in-frame sequences only. Its copies lack some clones; in the studies checked, an unresolved V gene accounts for under half of them, and the cause for the rest is not known. V and J calls and clone size are as listed in that table; D and trimming were resolved from the DNA. The sample contains roughly 100,000 clones, approximately 86% of them found a single time. Under 2% of the sample belongs to the ten largest clones.

Whole blood was collected in K2EDTA tubes by collaborating institutions according to the institutions' own protocols. For TCRbeta analysis, collaborator samples were shipped as frozen whole blood, as isolated PBMCs, or as DNA extracted from either sample type. V is pared back by 7 bases and J by 2 bases, with 11 bases lying between the germline termini. The CDR3 numbers 13 residues from cysteine through phenylalanine. Only CDR3 DNA remains: 39 bases, in frame from the first base. Sequences SEHNR (CDR1) and FQNEAQ (CDR2) are obtained from the germline V gene (reference sequence). General conclusions and limits of the study: Clinical and demographic metadata were provided uncurated, with the amount varying by source and participant.

The sample taken for sequencing was peripheral blood. The receptor was derived from a man older than 75 with acute or convalescent COVID-19. The V and J segments used are TRBV7-9 and TRBJ2-5; the D region possibly corresponds to TRBD1 (6 bases align). The CDR3 here reads CASIRDTQETQYF. The DNA sequence follows: TGTGCCAGCATCCGGGACACTCAAGAGACCCAGTACTTC.